A single sample is the source of the 16 T cell receptor beta chains below, sequenced in a study of cytomegalovirus exposure and HLA in healthy donors. The PCR had 60 Vbeta and 13 Jbeta primers. The assay was immunoSEQ multiplex PCR, and TCRdb's table has in-frame clones only and misses some. In the table there are about 200,000 clones, over 75% of which are singletons. The specimen was PBMCs. The receptors shown here come from a male donor in good health and CMV-seronegative.

The rearrangement links TRBV7-9 to TRBJ1-1; possible D gene TRBD1, 5 bases. Trimming cost V 4 bases and J 3 bases, with 15 bases left between them. The CDR3 length is 15 residues. The germline V gene encodes CDR1 SEHNR and CDR2 FQNEAQ (reference sequence). The CDR3 nucleotides are TGTGCCAGCAGCTACCAGGGACTGCCGGACACTGAAGCTTTCTTT. It translates to CASSYQGLPDTEAFF.

The gene calls are TRBV9 and TRBJ2-7, with no clear D. The V end was cut by 0 bases, the J end by 2 bases, with 9 bases between. Germline-derived CDR1 and CDR2 are SGDLS and YYNGEE. The CDR3 covers 14 residues. The CDR3 spells CASSVGGGTYEQYF. In DNA, the CDR3 is TGTGCCAGCAGCGTAGGAGGCGGAACCTACGAGCAGTACTTC. The full variable domain, its missing parts supplied by reference TRBV9 and TRBJ2-7, is DSGVTQTPKHLITATGQRVTLRCSPRSGDLSVYWYQQSLDQGLQFLIQYYNGEERAKGNILERFSAQQFPDLHSELNLSSLELGDSALYFCASSVGGGTYEQYFGPGTRLTVT.

Only one count was recorded for this clone. V is TRBV9 and J is TRBJ2-3; TRBD1 agrees at 7 bases. Germline CDR1 is SGDLS and CDR2 is YYNGEE. This CDR3 region has 14 residues. V was clipped by 3 bases and J by 1 base; unmatched bases: 2. CDR3 nucleotides: TGTGCCAGCAGCGGCGGACAGGGCACAGATACGCAGTATTTT. It translates to CASSGGQGTDTQYF.

The chain has TRBV18 and TRBJ2-6; TRBD1 is a possible D gene (6 bases). Trimming stripped 2 bases from V and 2 bases from J, with 13 bases between. This CDR3 region has 17 residues. CDR1 is KGHSH and CDR2 is LQKENI in the germline V gene. The DNA for the CDR3 is TGTGCCAGCTCACCAGGGGGCAGGAACGCTGGGGCCAACGTCCTGACTTTC. Translation: CASSPGGRNAGANVLTF.

The chain is built from TRBV7-6 and TRBJ2-7; possible D gene TRBD2, 5 bases. In germline, CDR1 is SGHVS, CDR2 FNYEAQ. V was clipped by 3 bases and J by 6 bases, with 9 bases between them. This CDR3 has 12 residues. CDR3 residues: CASSFGGSEQYF. CDR3 sequence (DNA): TGTGCCAGCAGCTTTGGAGGAAGCGAGCAGTACTTC.

This clone turned up a few times. The chain recombines TRBV29-1 with TRBJ1-1; the D gene is possibly TRBD1 (6 bases). The CDR3 consists of 14 residues. The V gene lost 6 bases and the J gene lost 0 bases, with 14 bases spanning the gap. Germline V gives CDR1 SQVTM, CDR2 ANQGSEA. The CDR3 region has the DNA TGCAGCGTCGGAGCCAGGGGAGTGAACACTGAAGCTTTCTTT. This codes for CSVGARGVNTEAFF.

The rearrangement uses TRBV7-3 and TRBJ2-7; TRBD2 matches 14 bases. Germline V gene sequence: CDR1 SGHTA, CDR2 FQGTGA. V dropped 4 bases and J dropped 11; count of bases not matched to a gene: 7. This CDR3 contains 14 residues. CDR3 sequence: CASSSLTSGGAKYF. DNA for the CDR3: TGTGCCAGCAGCTCCTTGACTAGCGGGGGGGCTAAGTACTTC.

The rearrangement links TRBV7-3 to TRBJ2-1; 13 bases align to TRBD2. This CDR3 region has 18 residues. Trimming at V came to 5 bases and at J to 2 bases, leaving 9 bases not matched to a gene. Germline values: CDR1 SGHTA, CDR2 FQGTGA. The CDR3 sequence: CASSQTSGGAPPYNEQFF. The CDR3 DNA reads as TGTGCCAGCAGCCAAACTAGCGGGGGGGCACCGCCCTACAATGAGCAGTTCTTC.

CDR3 in amino acids: CAISVELAEETQYF. CDR3 in DNA: TGTGCCATCAGTGTGGAACTAGCGGAAGAGACCCAGTACTTC. The V and J genes are TRBV10-3 and TRBJ2-5, with 8 bases lining up with TRBD2. Germline V gene lookup returns CDR1 ENHRY and CDR2 SYGVKD. The CDR3 has 14 residues. V trimming: 4 bases; J trimming: 3 bases; junction bases outside the gene matches: 4.

This rearrangement joins TRBV28 to TRBJ1-5, with TRBD1 identical over 7 bases. The CDR3 sequence is 16 residues long. The ends lost 4 bases at V and 7 bases at J; junction bases unmatched: 13. Per the germline V gene, CDR1 is MDHEN and CDR2 is SYDVKM. The CDR3 reads CASSSQRQQGGQPQHF. The CDR3 nucleotides are TGTGCCAGCAGTTCCCAACGACAGCAAGGGGGCCAGCCCCAGCATTTT.

The chain has TRBV9 and TRBJ2-1; D gene uncertain. Germline CDR1 reads SGDLS; CDR2 reads YYNGEE. The CDR3 covers 12 residues. The ends were cut back, 3 bases at V and 10 bases at J, with 11 bases in the middle. CDR3: CASSALALEQFF. For the CDR3, the DNA is TGTGCCAGCAGCGCGCTTGCGTTAGAGCAGTTCTTC.

The chain carries TRBV7-9 and TRBJ2-3; 11 bases are shared with TRBD2. The CDR3 covers 17 residues. V was clipped by 5 bases and J by 3 bases; unmatched bases: 10. Germline V gene data show CDR1 as SEHNR and CDR2 as FQNEAQ (reference sequence). The CDR3: CASSPKRLAGTTDTQYF. In DNA form, the CDR3 reads TGTGCCAGCAGCCCAAAGAGACTAGCGGGGACAACAGATACGCAGTATTTT.

This clone was counted once. This chain links TRBV5-1 with TRBJ1-1; possible D gene TRBD1, 6 bases. Germline lookup yields CDR1 SGHRS and CDR2 YFSETQ. This CDR3 spans 14 amino acids. V lost 4 bases and J lost 5, with 15 bases in between. The CDR3 DNA follows: TGCGCCAGCAGCCCTCGGCAGGGGTGGACTGAAGCTTTCTTT. It specifies CASSPRQGWTEAFF.

The rearrangement joins TRBV4-2 to TRBJ2-7, with D maybe TRBD1 (5 bases). CDR1 and CDR2 from the germline V gene are LGHNA and YNFKEQ. The CDR3 is 15 residues long. Trimming cost V 1 base and J 0 bases, with 10 bases left between them. CDR3 protein: CASSQGGLSSYEQYF. CDR3 coding DNA: TGTGCCAGCAGCCAAGGGGGCTTAAGCTCCTACGAGCAGTACTTC.

The chain combines TRBV27 with TRBJ1-1; 10 bases agree with TRBD1. Germline-derived CDR1 and CDR2 are MNHEY and SMNVEV (reference sequence). V shed 2 bases and J 4 bases; nucleotides not matched to a gene: 4. The CDR3 spans 15 residues. The CDR3 coding sequence is TGTGCCAGCAGTTTAGAGGGGGACAGGGGCACTGAAGCTTTCTTT. This codes for CASSLEGDRGTEAFF.

The chain couples TRBV4-1 to TRBJ1-5; possibly TRBD1 for D (5 bases). CDR3 size: 14 residues. The V end was cut by 0 bases, the J end by 6 bases, with 9 bases between. Germline CDR1 is MGHRA and CDR2 is YSYEKL. The CDR3 DNA sequence: TGCGCCAGCAGCCAAGATCCAGGGCTTCAGCCCCAGCATTTT. Its translation is CASSQDPGLQPQHF.